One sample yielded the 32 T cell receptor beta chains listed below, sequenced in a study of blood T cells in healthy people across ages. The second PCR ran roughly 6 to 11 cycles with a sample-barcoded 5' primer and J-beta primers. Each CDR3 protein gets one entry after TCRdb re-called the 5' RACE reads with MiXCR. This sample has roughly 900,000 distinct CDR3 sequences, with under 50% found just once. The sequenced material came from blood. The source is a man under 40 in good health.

Here the CDR3 reads CASSVVEETQFF. The CDR3 DNA reads TGTGCCAGCAGCGTAGTAGAAGAAACGCAGTTCTTC. This chain connects TRBV9 to TRBJ2-1; the D is unclear. The CDR3 is 12 residues long. Trimming removed 0 bases at V and 12 bases at J, with 10 bases between. The germline V gene encodes CDR1 SGDLS and CDR2 YYNGEE.

In DNA, the CDR3 is TGCAGTGCTCGGACAGGGGGTGGCCAGCCCCAGCATTTT. It translates to CSARTGGGQPQHF. This chain joins TRBV20-1 and TRBJ1-5; 10 bases line up with TRBD1. The CDR3 spans 13 residues. Germline V CDR1 and CDR2: DFQATT, SNEGSKA (reference sequence). With V trimmed by 5 bases and J by 7 bases, 5 bases remained unmatched.

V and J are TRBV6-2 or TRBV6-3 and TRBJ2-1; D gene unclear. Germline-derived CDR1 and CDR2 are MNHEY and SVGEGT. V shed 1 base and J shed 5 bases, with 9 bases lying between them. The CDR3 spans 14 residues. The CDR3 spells CASSYFDSNNEQFF. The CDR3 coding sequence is TGTGCCAGCAGTTACTTCGACTCTAACAATGAGCAGTTCTTC.

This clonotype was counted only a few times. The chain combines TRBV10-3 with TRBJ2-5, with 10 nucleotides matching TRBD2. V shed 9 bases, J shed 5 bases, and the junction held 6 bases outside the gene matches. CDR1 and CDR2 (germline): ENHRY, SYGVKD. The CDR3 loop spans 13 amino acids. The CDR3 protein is CAMSGGVSETQYF. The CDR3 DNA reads TGTGCCATGAGCGGGGGGGTTTCGGAGACCCAGTACTTC.

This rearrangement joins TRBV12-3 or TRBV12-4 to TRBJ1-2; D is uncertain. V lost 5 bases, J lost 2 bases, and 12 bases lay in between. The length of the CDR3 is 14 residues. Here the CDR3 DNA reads TGTGCCAGCAGTCGCAGTTCATCAAACTATGGCTACACCTTC. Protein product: CASSRSSSNYGYTF.

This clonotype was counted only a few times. CDR3 amino acids: CASSSLAGEQKETQYF. The CDR3 coding sequence is TGTGCCAGCTCATCCCTAGCGGGGGAACAGAAAGAGACCCAGTACTTC. The chain is built from TRBV18 and TRBJ2-5; TRBD2 agrees at 10 bases. Germline V gene data show CDR1 as KGHSH and CDR2 as LQKENI. V shed 5 bases and J 3 bases; nucleotides not matched to a gene: 9. CDR3 length equals 16 residues.

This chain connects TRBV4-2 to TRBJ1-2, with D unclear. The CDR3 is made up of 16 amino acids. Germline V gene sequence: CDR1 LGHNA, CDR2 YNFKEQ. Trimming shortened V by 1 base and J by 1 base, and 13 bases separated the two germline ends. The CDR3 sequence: CASSQGGGKDNYGYTF. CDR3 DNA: TGTGCCAGCAGCCAAGGAGGTGGAAAAGATAACTATGGCTACACCTTC.

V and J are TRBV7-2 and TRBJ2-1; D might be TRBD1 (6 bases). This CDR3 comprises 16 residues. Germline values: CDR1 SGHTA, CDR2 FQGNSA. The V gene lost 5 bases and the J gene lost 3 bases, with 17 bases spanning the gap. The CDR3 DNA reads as TGTGCCAGCAGCAATCCAGTCCGCAGGGGCTACAATGAGCAGTTCTTC. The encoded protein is CASSNPVRRGYNEQFF.

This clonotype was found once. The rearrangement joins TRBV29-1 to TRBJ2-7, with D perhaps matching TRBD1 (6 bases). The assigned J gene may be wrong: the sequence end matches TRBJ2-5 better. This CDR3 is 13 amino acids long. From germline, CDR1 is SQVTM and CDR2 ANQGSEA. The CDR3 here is CSVEDYQGETQYF. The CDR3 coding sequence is TGCAGCGTTGAAGATTACCAGGGGGAGACCCAGTACTTC.

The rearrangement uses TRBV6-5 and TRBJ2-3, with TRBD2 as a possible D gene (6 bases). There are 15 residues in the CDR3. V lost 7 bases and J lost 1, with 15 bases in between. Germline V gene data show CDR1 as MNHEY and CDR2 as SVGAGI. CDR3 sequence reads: CASTMGDSGTDTQYF. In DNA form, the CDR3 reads TGTGCCAGCACCATGGGGGACTCCGGCACAGATACGCAGTATTTT.

CDR3 DNA: TGCAGCGTTGAGTTATTTAACTATGGCTACACCTTC. It specifies CSVELFNYGYTF. The rearrangement uses TRBV29-1 and TRBJ1-2; the D is unclear. The CDR3 totals 12 residues. Trimming shortened V by 3 bases and J by 1 base, and 6 bases separated the two germline ends. Germline V lookup: CDR1 SQVTM, CDR2 ANQGSEA.

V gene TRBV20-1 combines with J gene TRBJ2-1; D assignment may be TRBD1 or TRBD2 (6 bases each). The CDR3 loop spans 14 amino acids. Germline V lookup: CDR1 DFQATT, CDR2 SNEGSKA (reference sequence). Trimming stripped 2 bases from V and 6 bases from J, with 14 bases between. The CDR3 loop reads CSARLGGQSNEQFF. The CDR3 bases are TGCAGTGCTAGACTGGGGGGCCAGAGCAATGAGCAGTTCTTC.

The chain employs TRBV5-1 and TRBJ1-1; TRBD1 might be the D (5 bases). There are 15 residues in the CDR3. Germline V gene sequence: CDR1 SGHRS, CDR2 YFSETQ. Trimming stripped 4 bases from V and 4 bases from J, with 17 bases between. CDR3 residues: CASSVQGGPSTEAFF. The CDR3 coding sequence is TGCGCCAGCAGCGTCCAGGGTGGGCCCAGCACTGAAGCTTTCTTT.

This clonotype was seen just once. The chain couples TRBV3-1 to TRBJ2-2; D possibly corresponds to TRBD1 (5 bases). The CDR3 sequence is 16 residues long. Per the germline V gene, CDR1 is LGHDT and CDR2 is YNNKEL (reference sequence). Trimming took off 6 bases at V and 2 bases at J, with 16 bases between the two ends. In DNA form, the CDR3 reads TGTGCCAGCAGTCAGGACACCACTATTAACACCGGGGAGCTGTTTTTT. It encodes CASSQDTTINTGELFF.

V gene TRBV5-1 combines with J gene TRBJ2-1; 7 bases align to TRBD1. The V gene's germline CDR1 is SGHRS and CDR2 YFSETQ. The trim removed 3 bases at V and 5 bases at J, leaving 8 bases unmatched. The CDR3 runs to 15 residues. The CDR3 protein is CASSSSRGRHNEQFF. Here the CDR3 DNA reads TGCGCCAGCAGCTCTTCAAGGGGGCGTCACAATGAGCAGTTCTTC.

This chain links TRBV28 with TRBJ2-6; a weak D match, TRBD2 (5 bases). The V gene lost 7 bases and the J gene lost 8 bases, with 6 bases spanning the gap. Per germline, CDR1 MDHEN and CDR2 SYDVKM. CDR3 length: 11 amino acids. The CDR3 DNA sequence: TGTGCCAGCATGGACTCCAACGTCCTGACTTTC. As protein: CASMDSNVLTF.

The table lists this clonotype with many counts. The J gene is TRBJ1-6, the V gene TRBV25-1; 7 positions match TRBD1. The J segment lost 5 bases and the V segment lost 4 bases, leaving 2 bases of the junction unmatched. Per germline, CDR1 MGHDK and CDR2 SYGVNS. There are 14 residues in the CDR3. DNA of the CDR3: TGTGCCAGCAGTGCAGACAGGGATAATTCACCCCTCCACTTT. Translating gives CASSADRDNSPLHF.

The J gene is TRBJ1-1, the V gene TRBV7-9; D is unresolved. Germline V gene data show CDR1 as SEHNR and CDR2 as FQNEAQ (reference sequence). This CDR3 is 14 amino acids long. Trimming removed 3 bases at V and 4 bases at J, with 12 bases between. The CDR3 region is CASSFGVAGTEAFF. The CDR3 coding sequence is TGTGCCAGCAGCTTTGGGGTGGCGGGCACTGAAGCTTTCTTT.

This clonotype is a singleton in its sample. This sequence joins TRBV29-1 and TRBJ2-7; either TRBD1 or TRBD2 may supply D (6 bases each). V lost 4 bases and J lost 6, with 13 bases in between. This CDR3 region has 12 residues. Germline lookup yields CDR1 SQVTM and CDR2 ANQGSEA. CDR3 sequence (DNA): TGCAGCGTTGGCCGGGGGCCCTCCGAGCAGTACTTC. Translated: CSVGRGPSEQYF.

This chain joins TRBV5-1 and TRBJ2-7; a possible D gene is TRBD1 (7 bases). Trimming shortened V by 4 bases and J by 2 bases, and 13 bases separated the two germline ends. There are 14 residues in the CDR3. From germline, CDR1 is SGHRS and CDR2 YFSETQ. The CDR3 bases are TGCGCCAGCAGCGGCGGGACAGTAGCCTACGAGCAGTACTTC. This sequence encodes CASSGGTVAYEQYF.

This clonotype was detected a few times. The CDR3 nucleotides read TGCGCCAGCAGTCTCGGGGCGTTTGGCATCCAAGAGACCCAGTACTTC. The encoded protein is CASSLGAFGIQETQYF. The chain carries TRBV5-1 and TRBJ2-5, with D perhaps assigned TRBD1 or TRBD2 (5 bases each). In germline, CDR1 is SGHRS, CDR2 YFSETQ. The CDR3 is 16 residues long. Trimming shortened V by 5 bases and J by 1 base, and 18 bases separated the two germline ends.

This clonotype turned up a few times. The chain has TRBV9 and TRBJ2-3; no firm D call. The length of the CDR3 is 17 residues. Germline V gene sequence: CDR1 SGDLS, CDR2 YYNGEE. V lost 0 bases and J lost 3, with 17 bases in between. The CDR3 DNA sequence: TGTGCCAGCAGCGTAGATGTGGGCAGCGAGAGGACAGATACGCAGTATTTT. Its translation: CASSVDVGSERTDTQYF.

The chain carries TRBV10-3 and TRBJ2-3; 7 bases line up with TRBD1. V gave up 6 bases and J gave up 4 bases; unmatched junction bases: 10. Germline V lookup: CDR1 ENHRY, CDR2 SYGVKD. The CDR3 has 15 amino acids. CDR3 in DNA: TGTGCCATCAGGCGGACAGGAGGTATCCCAGATACGCAGTATTTT. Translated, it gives CAIRRTGGIPDTQYF.

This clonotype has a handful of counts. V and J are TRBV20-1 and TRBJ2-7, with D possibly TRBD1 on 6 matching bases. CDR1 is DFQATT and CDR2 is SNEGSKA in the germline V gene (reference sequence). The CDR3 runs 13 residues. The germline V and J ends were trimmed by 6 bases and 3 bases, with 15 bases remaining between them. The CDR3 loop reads CSAHRGGNYEQYF. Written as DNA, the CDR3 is TGCAGTGCCCACAGAGGGGGAAACTACGAGCAGTACTTC.

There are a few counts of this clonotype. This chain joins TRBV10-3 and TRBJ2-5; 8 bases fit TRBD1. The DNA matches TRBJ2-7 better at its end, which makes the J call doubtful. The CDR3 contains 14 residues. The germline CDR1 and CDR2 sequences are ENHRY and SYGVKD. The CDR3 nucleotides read TGTGCCATCAGTGCCCCTGGACAGGGAATCGAGCAGTACTTC. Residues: CAISAPGQGIEQYF.

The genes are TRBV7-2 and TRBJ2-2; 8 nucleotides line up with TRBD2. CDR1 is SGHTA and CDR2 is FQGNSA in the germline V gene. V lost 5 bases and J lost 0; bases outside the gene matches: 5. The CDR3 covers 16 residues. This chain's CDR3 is CASSKRLATNTGELFF. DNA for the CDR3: TGTGCCAGCAGCAAAAGACTAGCGACGAACACCGGGGAGCTGTTTTTT.

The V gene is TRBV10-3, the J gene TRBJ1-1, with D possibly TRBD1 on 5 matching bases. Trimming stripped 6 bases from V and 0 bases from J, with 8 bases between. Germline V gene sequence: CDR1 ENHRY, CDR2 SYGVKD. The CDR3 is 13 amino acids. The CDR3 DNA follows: TGTGCCATCAGCAGGGACTTGAACACTGAAGCTTTCTTT. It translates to CAISRDLNTEAFF.

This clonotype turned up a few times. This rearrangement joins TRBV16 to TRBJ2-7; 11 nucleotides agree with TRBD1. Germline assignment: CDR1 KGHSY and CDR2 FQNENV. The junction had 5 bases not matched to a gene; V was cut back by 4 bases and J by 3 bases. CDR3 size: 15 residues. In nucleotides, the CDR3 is TGTGCCAGCAGCCGCAGGACAGGGGGCGTCTACGAGCAGTACTTC. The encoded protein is CASSRRTGGVYEQYF.

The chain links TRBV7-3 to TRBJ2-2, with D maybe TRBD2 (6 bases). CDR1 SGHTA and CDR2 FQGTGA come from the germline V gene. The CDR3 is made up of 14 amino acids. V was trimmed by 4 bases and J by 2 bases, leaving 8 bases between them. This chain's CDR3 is CASSSSVNTGELFF. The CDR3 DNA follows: TGTGCCAGCAGCTCTAGCGTAAACACCGGGGAGCTGTTTTTT.

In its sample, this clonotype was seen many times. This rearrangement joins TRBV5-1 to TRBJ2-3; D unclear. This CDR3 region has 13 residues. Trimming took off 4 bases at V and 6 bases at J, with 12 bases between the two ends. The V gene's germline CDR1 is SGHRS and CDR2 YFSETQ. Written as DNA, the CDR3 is TGCGCCAGCAGCCCCCGGTTGGCCGATACGCAGTATTTT. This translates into CASSPRLADTQYF.

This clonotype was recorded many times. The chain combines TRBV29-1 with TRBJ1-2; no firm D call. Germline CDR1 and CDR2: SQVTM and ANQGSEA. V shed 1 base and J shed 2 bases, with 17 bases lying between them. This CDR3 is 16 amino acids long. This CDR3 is CSVEGLGRRDNYGYTF. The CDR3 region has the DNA TGCAGCGTTGAAGGGCTCGGCAGGCGCGACAACTATGGCTACACCTTC. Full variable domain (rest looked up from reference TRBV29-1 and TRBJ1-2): SAVISQKPSRDICQRGTSLTIQCQVDSQVTMMFWYRQQPGQSLTLIATANQGSEATYESGFVIDKFPISRPNLTFSTLTVSNMSPEDSSIYLCSVEGLGRRDNYGYTFGSGTRLTVV.

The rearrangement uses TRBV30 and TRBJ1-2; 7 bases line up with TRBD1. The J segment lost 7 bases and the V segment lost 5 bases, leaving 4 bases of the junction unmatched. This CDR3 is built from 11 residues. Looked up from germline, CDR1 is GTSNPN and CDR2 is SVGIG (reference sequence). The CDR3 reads CAWASGGGYTF. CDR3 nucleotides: TGTGCCTGGGCTTCAGGGGGTGGCTACACCTTC.